The 21 T cell receptor beta chains below all came from one sample that was sequenced in a study of cytomegalovirus exposure and HLA in healthy donors. The PCR ran on 60 Vbeta and 13 Jbeta primers. The table came from immunoSEQ multiplex PCR; TCRdb's copy has only in-frame clones and leaves some out. The sample yields 150,000 or so clones, just under 80% seen once. Sequencing was performed on PBMCs. The receptors were gathered from a woman aged 40-49 years in good health and CMV-seropositive.

This chain links TRBV11-3 with TRBJ2-1; D possibly corresponds to TRBD1 (6 bases). V lost 3 bases and J lost 3, with 15 bases in between. The CDR3 has 16 amino acids. Germline V gene sequence: CDR1 SGHNT, CDR2 YENEEA. As DNA, the CDR3 is TGTGCCAGCAGCTTGGGACAACCAGGCTTCTACAATGAGCAGTTCTTC. This sequence encodes CASSLGQPGFYNEQFF.

This clone has a handful of counts. The V gene is TRBV30, the J gene TRBJ1-4; D perhaps matches TRBD1 (5 bases). Trimming took off 4 bases at V and 5 bases at J, with 14 bases between the two ends. Germline V gene lookup returns CDR1 GTSNPN and CDR2 SVGIG (reference sequence). The CDR3 totals 14 residues. CDR3 DNA sequence: TGTGCCTGGACGCCTCGCAGGGCCAATGAAAAACTGTTTTTT. Amino acid sequence: CAWTPRRANEKLFF.

The V and J genes are TRBV5-4 and TRBJ1-2, with 8 positions matching TRBD1. The V gene's germline CDR1 is SGHNT and CDR2 YYREEE (reference sequence). V lost 4 bases, J lost 6 bases, and 8 bases stayed unmatched. The CDR3 is 14 residues long. The CDR3 is CASSASTGGHGYTF. The CDR3 nucleotides read TGTGCCAGCAGCGCCTCCACAGGGGGGCATGGCTACACCTTC.

In this sample, this clone turned up a few times. The rearrangement uses TRBV19 and TRBJ1-1, with D possibly being TRBD1 (6 bases). This CDR3 has 15 amino acids. CDR1 and CDR2 (germline): LNHDA, SQIVND (reference sequence). V shed 3 bases and J shed 3 bases, with 14 bases lying between them. Here the CDR3 reads CASSIWQGSDTEAFF. As DNA, the CDR3 is TGTGCCAGTAGTATCTGGCAGGGGTCGGACACTGAAGCTTTCTTT.

This clone was seen only a few times. This rearrangement joins TRBV19 to TRBJ1-1; D perhaps matches TRBD1 (5 bases). V dropped 0 bases and J dropped 1 base, with 12 bases sitting between them. This CDR3 has 16 residues. The germline V gene has CDR1 LNHDA and CDR2 SQIVND (reference sequence). The CDR3, as DNA: TGTGCCAGTAGTATAGATTCTGGGCAGGGGAACACTGAAGCTTTCTTT. Encoded protein: CASSIDSGQGNTEAFF.

This chain links TRBV19 with TRBJ2-5; D might be TRBD1 (6 bases). CDR1 LNHDA and CDR2 SQIVND come from the germline V gene (reference sequence). The CDR3 is 19 residues long. With 4 bases removed from V and 5 bases from J, the gap between germline ends came to 29 bases. The CDR3 nucleotides read TGTGCCAGTAGTAAGAAGGACAGTGGATGGGTTATTCCTGGGGAGACCCAGTACTTC. Translation gives CASSKKDSGWVIPGETQYF.

As to this clone: Additional DNA sequences in this sample encode the identical CDR3. The gene calls are TRBV5-4 and TRBJ2-7; 7 bases agree with TRBD1. CDR1 is SGHNT and CDR2 is YYREEE in the germline V gene (reference sequence). J was trimmed by 3 bases and V by 3 bases; bases with no gene match: 3. CDR3 length equals 13 residues. The chain's CDR3 is CASSWDRNYEQYF. The CDR3, as DNA: TGTGCCAGCAGCTGGGACAGAAACTACGAGCAGTACTTC.

Only one count was recorded for this clone. The rearrangement joins TRBV6-1 to TRBJ1-5; 7 positions match TRBD1. Germline assignment: CDR1 MNHNS and CDR2 SASEGT. This CDR3 contains 13 residues. Trimming took 6 bases from V and 15 from J; bases not matched to a gene: 14. CDR3: CASRDQGTAGWHF. Here the CDR3 DNA reads TGTGCCAGCAGAGACCAAGGGACAGCTGGGTGGCATTTT.

The chain couples TRBV6-1 to TRBJ1-1; a weak D match, TRBD1 (6 bases). The germline CDR1 and CDR2 sequences are MNHNS and SASEGT. The germline V and J ends were trimmed by 8 bases and 0 bases, with 16 bases remaining between them. The CDR3 sequence is 15 residues long. The DNA for the CDR3 is TGTGCCAGCGTAATTGGGGGCCGCATGAACACTGAAGCTTTCTTT. This sequence encodes CASVIGGRMNTEAFF.

This chain connects TRBV30 to TRBJ1-1; 9 bases line up with TRBD1. CDR1 and CDR2 (germline): GTSNPN, SVGIG (reference sequence). Losses at the gene ends were 0 bases for V and 1 base for J; bases not matched to a gene: 6. This CDR3 is 16 amino acids long. CDR3 amino acids: CAWSVLRGQGNTEAFF. In DNA form, the CDR3 reads TGTGCCTGGAGTGTACTGAGGGGACAGGGGAACACTGAAGCTTTCTTT.

The chain uses TRBV20-1 and TRBJ1-1; no reliable D call. Germline V gene sequence: CDR1 DFQATT, CDR2 SNEGSKA (reference sequence). This CDR3 spans 11 amino acids. Trimming shortened V by 0 bases and J by 7 bases, and 6 bases separated the two germline ends. CDR3 sequence: CSAREESEAFF. The CDR3 region has the DNA TGCAGTGCTAGAGAGGAGAGTGAAGCTTTCTTT.

The J gene is TRBJ1-4, the V gene TRBV2; D uncertain. Germline V gene sequence: CDR1 SNHLY, CDR2 FYNNEI. Deletions cut 7 bases from V and 1 base from J, with 4 bases between. The CDR3 sequence is 12 residues long. CDR3 coding DNA: TGTGCCAGCACGAGAACTAATGAAAAACTGTTTTTT. It translates to CASTRTNEKLFF. The variable domain in full, with the rest retrieved from reference TRBV2 and TRBJ1-4, is EPEVTQTPSHQVTQMGQEVILRCVPISNHLYFYWYRQILGQKVEFLVSFYNNEISEKSEIFDDQFSVERPDGSNFTLKIRSTKLEDSAMYFCASTRTNEKLFFGSGTQLSVL.

There are a few counts of this clone. V is TRBV7-2 and J is TRBJ1-2; TRBD1 matches 7 bases. Germline loops: CDR1 SGHTA, CDR2 FQGNSA. Trimming removed 1 base from V and 8 bases from J; junction bases left unmatched: 7. The CDR3 consists of 14 residues. CDR3 DNA sequence: TGTGCCAGCAGCTTAGACACAGGGGAGCGGGGCTACACCTTC. As protein: CASSLDTGERGYTF.

As to this clone: The germline gene is not matched at one end of the junction; a read error may be the cause. The rearrangement links TRBV28 to TRBJ2-6; 9 bases fit TRBD1. Germline-derived CDR1 and CDR2 are MDHEN and SYDVKM. This CDR3 has 17 residues. In nucleotides, the CDR3 is TGTGCCAGCAGTCCATCACAGGGGGCGCCAGGGGCCAACGGCCTGACTTTC. This codes for CASSPSQGAPGANGLTF. Full variable domain (outside the CDR3, taken from reference TRBV28 and TRBJ2-6): DVKVTQSSRYLVKRTGEKVFLECVQDMDHENMFWYRQDPGLGLRLIYFSYDVKMKEKGDIPEGYSVSREKKERFSLILESASTNQTSMYLCASSPSQGAPGANGLTFGAGSRLTVL.

J is TRBJ2-5 and V is TRBV19; maybe TRBD2 (6 bases). The V end was cut by 4 bases, the J end by 5 bases, with 17 bases between. Germline V gives CDR1 LNHDA, CDR2 SQIVND (reference sequence). CDR3 length equals 15 residues. CDR3 sequence: CASSNRGKGSETQYF. In DNA, the CDR3 is TGTGCCAGTAGTAATCGCGGGAAGGGGAGCGAGACCCAGTACTTC.

For the CDR3, the DNA is TGTGCCAGTAGTACCCAGCGGGGGGGCCTTGAAGAGACCCAGTACTTC. Translation gives CASSTQRGGLEETQYF. The V and J genes are TRBV19 and TRBJ2-5; 10 positions match TRBD2. The CDR3 totals 16 residues. Trimming at V came to 4 bases and at J to 3 bases, leaving 8 bases not matched to a gene. Germline V gene lookup returns CDR1 LNHDA and CDR2 SQIVND (reference sequence).

The rearrangement joins TRBV29-1 to TRBJ2-3; weak D call: TRBD1 (5 bases). Trimming took 4 bases from V and 3 from J, leaving 8 bases between them. The CDR3 runs 12 residues. Germline loops: CDR1 SQVTM, CDR2 ANQGSEA. The CDR3 reads CSVGQGTDTQYF. The CDR3 DNA reads TGCAGCGTTGGTCAGGGAACAGATACGCAGTATTTT.

The chain employs TRBV2 and TRBJ1-1; D unresolved. The CDR3 has 15 amino acids. Germline assignment: CDR1 SNHLY and CDR2 FYNNEI. Trimming cost V 6 bases and J 5 bases, with 19 bases left between them. CDR3 nucleotide sequence: TGTGCCAGCAGCCCGAATCAACCCTCACGGACTGAAGCTTTCTTT. This encodes CASSPNQPSRTEAFF.

V usage is TRBV30 and J usage is TRBJ2-1; 11 bases align to TRBD2. Germline values: CDR1 GTSNPN, CDR2 SVGIG (reference sequence). CDR3 length equals 18 residues. The V gene end was trimmed by 1 base and the J gene end by 9 bases; junction bases not matched to a gene: 17. CDR3 sequence reads: CAWSERRAGTSGWGEQFF. The CDR3 nucleotides read TGTGCCTGGAGTGAAAGGCGTGCCGGGACTAGCGGTTGGGGTGAGCAGTTCTTC.

J is TRBJ1-4 and V is TRBV28; no definite D call. This CDR3 has 15 residues. CDR1 and CDR2 (germline): MDHEN, SYDVKM. The V end was cut by 2 bases, the J end by 0 bases, with 7 bases between. The DNA for the CDR3 is TGTGCCAGCAGTTTAATGCAGACAACTAATGAAAAACTGTTTTTT. Its translation is CASSLMQTTNEKLFF. Variable domain in full (rest from reference TRBV28 and TRBJ1-4): DVKVTQSSRYLVKRTGEKVFLECVQDMDHENMFWYRQDPGLGLRLIYFSYDVKMKEKGDIPEGYSVSREKKERFSLILESASTNQTSMYLCASSLMQTTNEKLFFGSGTQLSVL.

The sample holds a few counts of this clone. This chain joins TRBV5-4 and TRBJ1-1, with D unresolved. Trimming pared 1 base from V and 1 base from J, leaving 8 bases between. This CDR3 has 14 amino acids. The germline V gene encodes CDR1 SGHNT and CDR2 YYREEE (reference sequence). This chain's CDR3 is CASSLSHSNTEAFF. The CDR3 coding sequence is TGTGCCAGCAGCTTGAGCCATTCGAACACTGAAGCTTTCTTT.